This T cell receptor beta chain originates from a study of T cell responses to AZD1222 COVID-19 vaccine. Notes on the study in general: At baseline, seropositivity was found in only 6 or 7 AZD1222 recipients.

About this clone: The antigen remains undetermined.

Pooling of second doses given at about 4 or about 12 weeks was done. The protocol was immunoSEQ multiplex PCR, while the TCRdb copy is restricted to in-frame clones and leaves out a portion. The data hold more than 150,000 clones, with about nine tenths observed a single time. Trimming cost V 0 bases and J 4 bases; bases outside gene matches: 6. In germline, CDR1 is MNHEY, CDR2 SVGAGI. The CDR3 is 16 amino acids. This chain uses TRBV6-5 with TRBJ1-2; 9 positions agree with TRBD1. This receptor was identified in an adult who received the AZD1222 COVID-19 vaccine. The sequencing here drew on peripheral blood, taken 28 days after the second AZD1222 dose. For the CDR3, the DNA is TGTGCCAGCAGTTACTCCGGGACAGGGCCGTCCTATGGCTACACCTTC. It is translated as CASSYSGTGPSYGYTF.